One and the same sample provided the 12 T cell receptor beta chains below, sequenced in a study of blood T cells in healthy people across ages. Through a sample-barcoded 5' primer and a J-beta primer mix, a second PCR was run for roughly 7 to 11 cycles. TCRdb passed the 5' RACE reads through MiXCR, listing each CDR3 protein once. The sample lists 2 million or so distinct CDR3 sequences, about 50% occurring once. The source material was blood. The origin of the receptors is a woman aged 40 to 50 in good health.

The J gene is TRBJ2-5, the V gene TRBV20-1; weak D call: TRBD1 (7 bases). The CDR3 loop spans 14 amino acids. V lost 5 bases and J 5 bases, leaving 18 bases between the germline ends. CDR1 and CDR2 from the germline V gene are DFQATT and SNEGSKA (reference sequence). The CDR3 nucleotides read TGCAGTGCTCCGAGGAGGGGGCGGTCTGAGACCCAGTACTTC. It translates to CSAPRRGRSETQYF.

The V gene is TRBV7-9, the J gene TRBJ2-3, with 8 bases identical to TRBD2. V was pared by 5 bases and J by 5 bases, with 9 bases of the junction left unmatched. Per germline, CDR1 SEHNR and CDR2 FQNEAQ (reference sequence). The CDR3 spans 15 residues. CDR3 sequence (DNA): TGTGCCAGCAGCCCCCCCGGGACTAGTAGAGATACGCAGTATTTT. Translation: CASSPPGTSRDTQYF.

This clonotype came up many times. V usage is TRBV6-6 and J usage is TRBJ2-1; the D is unclear. The germline CDR1 and CDR2 sequences are MNHNY and SVGAGI (reference sequence). Trimming left V 8 bases short and J 3 bases short, with 5 bases between. This CDR3 has 11 amino acids. The CDR3 sequence is CASEDYNEQFF. The CDR3 DNA reads as TGTGCCAGCGAGGACTACAATGAGCAGTTCTTC.

This chain links TRBV12-3 or TRBV12-4 with TRBJ1-2; D might be TRBD1 (5 bases). V lost 2 bases and J 8 bases, leaving 12 bases between the germline ends. This CDR3 contains 13 residues. CDR3 protein: CASSLIQGSGYTF. DNA of the CDR3: TGTGCCAGCAGTTTAATCCAGGGAAGCGGCTACACCTTC.

The chain combines TRBV15 with TRBJ2-1; TRBD2 might be the D (5 bases). The CDR3 runs 14 residues. The V gene lost 0 bases and the J gene lost 13 bases, with 16 bases spanning the gap. Germline V gene data show CDR1 as LNHNV and CDR2 as YYDKDF (reference sequence). The CDR3 DNA reads as TGTGCCACCAGCAGAGACCTCGGGGAAGAGACCCAGTTCTTC. Encoded protein: CATSRDLGEETQFF.

V gene TRBV18 combines with J gene TRBJ2-3; 7 nucleotides line up with TRBD1. V lost 2 bases to trimming and J lost 4 bases; unmatched junction nucleotides: 6. CDR1 is KGHSH and CDR2 is LQKENI in the germline V gene. This CDR3 has 15 residues. The CDR3 bases are TGTGCCAGCTCACCATTGACAGGGATAGCAGATACGCAGTATTTT. Translating gives CASSPLTGIADTQYF. Supplemented by reference TRBV18 and TRBJ2-3, the full variable domain reads NAGVMQNPRHLVRRRGQEARLRCSPMKGHSHVYWYRQLPEEGLKFMVYLQKENIIDESGMPKERFSAEFPKEGPSILRIQQVVRGDSAAYFCASSPLTGIADTQYFGPGTRLTVL.

This chain uses TRBV7-8 with TRBJ2-3; TRBD1 is a possible D gene (6 bases). CDR1 is SGHVS and CDR2 is FQNEAQ in the germline V gene. Trimming took off 5 bases at V and 0 bases at J, with 12 bases between the two ends. The CDR3 is made up of 15 amino acids. CDR3 region: CASSIGQTSTDTQYF. The CDR3 DNA reads TGTGCCAGCAGCATCGGACAGACTAGCACAGATACGCAGTATTTT.

A single count supports this clonotype. The chain carries TRBV5-4 and TRBJ1-6, with 8 bases lining up with TRBD1. The CDR3 extends over 15 amino acids. The V segment lost 4 bases and the J segment 5 bases; nucleotides outside the gene matches: 5. Germline lookup yields CDR1 SGHNT and CDR2 YYREEE (reference sequence). The CDR3 loop reads CASSATGGNNSPLHF. The CDR3 nucleotides are TGTGCCAGCAGCGCAACAGGGGGAAATAATTCACCCCTCCACTTT.

The gene calls are TRBV20-1 and TRBJ1-2; TRBD1 aligns across 7 bases. Unmatched junction bases numbered 4, after V lost 0 bases and J lost 3 bases. Germline CDR1 and CDR2: DFQATT and SNEGSKA (reference sequence). The CDR3 is 14 residues long. CDR3 sequence: CSARDKGADYGYTF. The DNA of the CDR3 is TGCAGTGCTAGAGATAAGGGGGCCGACTATGGCTACACCTTC.

The chain joins TRBV7-2 to TRBJ1-1, with 7 bases matching TRBD1. Trimming at V came to 6 bases and at J to 5 bases, leaving 12 bases not matched to a gene. Germline lookup yields CDR1 SGHTA and CDR2 FQGNSA. The CDR3 loop spans 15 amino acids. The CDR3, as DNA: TGTGCCAGCAGTCAGACCAACAGGGGAGAGACTGAAGCTTTCTTT. It yields the protein CASSQTNRGETEAFF.

This clonotype appeared a few times. The J gene is TRBJ2-3, the V gene TRBV5-1, with 9 bases aligning to TRBD1. The CDR3 has 15 amino acids. Germline CDR1 SGHRS, CDR2 YFSETQ. V lost 1 base, J lost 5 bases, and 5 bases stayed unmatched. The CDR3 DNA reads TGCGCCAGCAGCTTGACAGGGGGCGAAGGAGATACGCAGTATTTT. It encodes CASSLTGGEGDTQYF.

The chain links TRBV4-2 to TRBJ2-3; tentative D call: TRBD2 (6 bases). V was cut by 0 bases and J by 0 bases, with 13 bases left in between. The CDR3 covers 17 residues. Germline V gene sequence: CDR1 LGHNA, CDR2 YNFKEQ. The CDR3: CASSQESASVSTDTQYF. CDR3 sequence (DNA): TGTGCCAGCAGCCAAGAATCCGCTAGCGTTAGCACAGATACGCAGTATTTT.